This entry lists 12 T cell receptor beta chains sequenced from one sample in a study of TIL therapy for anti-PD-1-resistant metastatic lung cancer (dated by TCRdb to the early 2020s). The time point label on this specimen signifies: pre-treatment sample, taken before nivolumab and TIL therapy. The immunoSEQ v3 hsTCRB kit was used to amplify TCR beta CDR3 regions from genomic DNA through bias-controlled multiplex PCR. What TCRdb holds here is the immuneACCESS table cut down to in-frame rearrangements. Part of the clones is not present; checked against another copy, under half of the missing clones reflect an unresolved V gene, and the others are unexplained. For this sample the table gives more than 45,000 clones, of which around 86% were detected only once. The top ten hold 2.6% of the sample. The source was blood, collected at baseline. The receptors derive from a person between 25 and 79 years old with non-small cell lung cancer.

V gene TRBV2 combines with J gene TRBJ1-2; the match to TRBD1 covers 7 bases. Unmatched junction bases numbered 7, after V lost 5 bases and J lost 7 bases. Germline V gene data show CDR1 as SNHLY and CDR2 as FYNNEI. The length of the CDR3 is 13 residues. This CDR3 is CASSPIGGGGYTF. The DNA for the CDR3 is TGTGCCAGCAGTCCGATAGGGGGCGGTGGCTACACCTTC.

The chain carries TRBV5-1 and TRBJ1-2, with D maybe TRBD1 (5 bases). CDR1 is SGHRS, CDR2 YFSETQ, per germline. Trimming pared 2 bases from V and 2 bases from J, leaving 7 bases between. CDR3 length: 13 residues. CDR3 coding DNA: TGCGCCAGCAGCTTCAGGGAGAACTATGGCTACACCTTC. Its translation: CASSFRENYGYTF. Together with reference TRBV5-1 and TRBJ1-2, the CDR3 gives the full variable domain: KAGVTQTPRYLIKTRGQQVTLSCSPISGHRSVSWYQQTPGQGLQFLFEYFSETQRNKGNFPGRFSGRQFSNSRSEMNVSTLELGDSALYLCASSFRENYGYTFGSGTRLTVV.

V is TRBV5-6 and J is TRBJ2-2; 7 bases align to TRBD1. V trimming: 4 bases; J trimming: 5 bases; junction bases outside the gene matches: 14. Germline assignment: CDR1 SGHDT and CDR2 YYEEEE. The CDR3 runs to 17 residues. The CDR3 spells CASSRRGQKIITGELFF. The DNA of the CDR3 is TGTGCCAGCAGCCGTCGGGGACAGAAGATTATTACCGGGGAGCTGTTTTTT.

V gene TRBV10-2 combines with J gene TRBJ2-1; D might be TRBD2 (6 bases). The CDR3 consists of 15 residues. Looked up from germline, CDR1 is WSHSY and CDR2 is SAAADI. V lost 10 bases, J lost 2 bases, and 18 bases lay in between. The CDR3: CATRGLYGAYNEQFF. CDR3 nucleotides: TGCGCCACCCGGGGACTCTACGGCGCCTACAATGAGCAGTTCTTC.

This clone was counted a few times. The genes are TRBV6-6 and TRBJ2-3; 7 bases align to TRBD2. The CDR3 contains 20 residues. V gave up 5 bases and J gave up 0 bases; unmatched junction bases: 20. Germline loops: CDR1 MNHNY, CDR2 SVGAGI (reference sequence). The CDR3 is CASSPSRLAEPPKSTDTQYF. The CDR3 coding sequence is TGTGCCAGCAGTCCCTCGAGGCTAGCGGAGCCCCCGAAGAGCACAGATACGCAGTATTTT.

The V and J genes are TRBV30 and TRBJ1-3; a weak D match, TRBD1 (6 bases). This CDR3 comprises 13 residues. Trimming pared 5 bases from V and 8 bases from J, leaving 16 bases between. Germline V gene data show CDR1 as GTSNPN and CDR2 as SVGIG (reference sequence). CDR3 bases: TGTGCCTGGGCGGCAGGGGAGTGGGACACCATATATTTT. This gives the protein CAWAAGEWDTIYF.

V usage is TRBV6-5 and J usage is TRBJ1-1; a possible D gene is TRBD1 (5 bases). V was pared by 6 bases and J by 0 bases, with 8 bases between. Per germline, CDR1 MNHEY and CDR2 SVGAGI. The CDR3 extends over 13 amino acids. The chain's CDR3 is CASRGGVNTEAFF. The CDR3 nucleotides read TGTGCCAGCAGGGGGGGGGTGAACACTGAAGCTTTCTTT.

The rearrangement joins TRBV18 to TRBJ2-1, with a possible D match to TRBD2 (6 bases). This CDR3 comprises 14 residues. Trimming took off 4 bases at V and 4 bases at J, with 11 bases between the two ends. CDR1 and CDR2 from the germline V gene are KGHSH and LQKENI. The DNA of the CDR3 is TGTGCCAGCTCACTTAGCGGAGCTTACAATGAGCAGTTCTTC. Protein sequence: CASSLSGAYNEQFF.

The rearrangement joins TRBV7-9 to TRBJ2-2, with 7 bases identical to TRBD2. Germline CDR1 and CDR2: SEHNR and FQNEAQ (reference sequence). The CDR3 totals 15 residues. V was pared by 2 bases and J by 3 bases, with 3 bases of the junction left unmatched. As DNA, the CDR3 is TGTGCCAGCAGCTTAAGCGGGATGGACACCGGGGAGCTGTTTTTT. Translated: CASSLSGMDTGELFF.

A few counts support this clone. The V and J genes are TRBV1 and TRBJ2-7; the D call in the table, TRBD2, was not verified against the DNA. TRBV1 is a pseudogene locus. The CDR3 totals 15 residues. In DNA, the CDR3 is TGCACCAGCGTAAAGGGAAGCGGGAGGTCCTACGAGCAGTACTTC. Translation: CTSVKGSGRSYEQYF.

The chain couples TRBV30 to TRBJ2-2; no firm D call. This CDR3 region has 12 residues. Germline values: CDR1 GTSNPN, CDR2 SVGIG (reference sequence). Trimming left V 2 bases short and J 7 bases short, with 8 bases between. The CDR3 region is CAWSNDDGELFF. The CDR3 nucleotides are TGTGCCTGGAGTAACGATGACGGGGAGCTGTTTTTT.

The chain has TRBV19 and TRBJ1-1; possible D gene TRBD1, 6 bases. There are 14 residues in the CDR3. CDR1 is LNHDA, CDR2 SQIVND, per germline (reference sequence). V lost 2 bases, J lost 2 bases, and 9 bases lay in between. CDR3 in amino acids: CASSIPDSNTEAFF. Here the CDR3 DNA reads TGTGCCAGTAGTATACCGGACAGCAACACTGAAGCTTTCTTT. Using reference TRBV19 and TRBJ1-1 for the parts outside the CDR3, the full variable domain is DGGITQSPKYLFRKEGQNVTLSCEQNLNHDAMYWYRQDPGQGLRLIYYSQIVNDFQKGDIAEGYSVSREKKESFPLTVTSAQKNPTAFYLCASSIPDSNTEAFFGQGTRLTVV.